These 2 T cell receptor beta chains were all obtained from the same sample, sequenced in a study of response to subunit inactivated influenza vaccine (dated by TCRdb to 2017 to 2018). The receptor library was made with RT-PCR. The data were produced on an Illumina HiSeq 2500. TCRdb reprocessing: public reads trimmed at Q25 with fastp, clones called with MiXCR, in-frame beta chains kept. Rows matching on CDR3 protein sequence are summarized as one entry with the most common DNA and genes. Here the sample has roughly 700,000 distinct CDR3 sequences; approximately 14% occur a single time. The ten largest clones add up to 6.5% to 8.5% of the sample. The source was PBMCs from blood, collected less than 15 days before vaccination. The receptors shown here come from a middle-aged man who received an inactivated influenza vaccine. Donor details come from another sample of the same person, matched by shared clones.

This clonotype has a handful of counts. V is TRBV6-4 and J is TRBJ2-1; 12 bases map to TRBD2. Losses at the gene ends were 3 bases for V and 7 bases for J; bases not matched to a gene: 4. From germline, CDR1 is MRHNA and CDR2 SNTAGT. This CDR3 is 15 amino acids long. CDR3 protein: CASSDLAGGPNEQFF. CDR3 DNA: TGTGCCAGCAGTGATCTAGCGGGGGGGCCTAATGAGCAGTTCTTC.

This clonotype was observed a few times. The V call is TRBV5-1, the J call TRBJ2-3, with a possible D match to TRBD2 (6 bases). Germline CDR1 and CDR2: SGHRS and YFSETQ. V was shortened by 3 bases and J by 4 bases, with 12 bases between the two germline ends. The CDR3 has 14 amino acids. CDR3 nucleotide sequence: TGCGCCAGCAGCTCCAGACTAGTTCCAGATACGCAGTATTTT. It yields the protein CASSSRLVPDTQYF.